Listed below are T cell receptor beta chains from one sample, sequenced in a study of blood T cell repertoires in COVID-19. TCRdb's copy holds only in-frame clones and misses some; the assay was immunoSEQ multiplex PCR. Of more than 95,000 clones in the sample, just over 90% were seen once. The sequenced sample was peripheral blood. The origin of the receptors is a human donor with active COVID-19. The donor label of this sample is uncertain. The CDR3 runs from the conserved cysteine through the conserved F or W. D genes are given only for firm matches. Clone size appears in some rows only: once, few, many, or a class for an expanded clone.

CDR3aa: CASSSGQGTDTQYF; CDR3nt: TGTGCCAGCAGCTCGGGACAGGGAACAGATACGCAGTATTTT; abundance: .; v_gene: TRBV7-6; d_gene: TRBD1; j_gene: TRBJ2-3
CDR3aa: CASSIKGQGFLYGYTF; CDR3nt: TGTGCCAGTAGTATAAAAGGACAGGGCTTTCTCTATGGCTACACCTTC; abundance: few; v_gene: TRBV19; d_gene: TRBD1; j_gene: TRBJ1-2
CDR3aa: CAWSVGVGTEAFF; CDR3nt: TGTGCCTGGAGTGTAGGGGTGGGAACTGAAGCTTTCTTT; abundance: .; v_gene: TRBV30; d_gene: .; j_gene: TRBJ1-1
CDR3aa: CATSRVGQGDEKLFF; CDR3nt: TGTGCCACCAGCAGAGTGGGGCAGGGGGATGAAAAACTGTTTTTT; abundance: .; v_gene: TRBV15; d_gene: TRBD1; j_gene: TRBJ1-4
CDR3aa: CASSQDLGTSAAWFETQYF; CDR3nt: TGCGCCAGCAGCCAAGATCTCGGTACGAGCGCCGCGTGGTTTGAGACCCAGTACTTC; abundance: .; v_gene: TRBV4-1; d_gene: .; j_gene: TRBJ2-5
CDR3aa: CASSQSPGQTYEQYF; CDR3nt: TGCGCCAGCAGTCAATCGCCAGGACAGACCTACGAGCAGTACTTC; abundance: .; v_gene: TRBV23-1; d_gene: .; j_gene: TRBJ2-7
CDR3aa: CASSQVSSGELDTQYF; CDR3nt: TGCGCCAGCAGCCAAGTTTCTAGCGGGGAACTAGATACGCAGTATTTT; abundance: .; v_gene: TRBV4-3; d_gene: TRBD2; j_gene: TRBJ2-3
CDR3aa: CASTPGTGETQYF; CDR3nt: TGTGCCAGCACACCGGGGACAGGGGAGACCCAGTACTTC; abundance: .; v_gene: TRBV27; d_gene: TRBD1; j_gene: TRBJ2-5
CDR3aa: CATSDAEIGGDDEQFF; CDR3nt: TGTGCCACCAGTGATGCAGAGATAGGGGGCGATGATGAGCAGTTCTTC; abundance: .; v_gene: TRBV24-1; d_gene: TRBD1; j_gene: TRBJ2-1
CDR3aa: CASSQDPDSTPPTEQYF; CDR3nt: TGCGCCAGCAGCCAAGATCCGGACAGTACTCCGCCAACCGAGCAGTACTTC; abundance: .; v_gene: TRBV4-1; d_gene: .; j_gene: TRBJ2-7
CDR3aa: CASSLGGAADYEQYF; CDR3nt: TGTGCCAGCAGCTTGGGGGGAGCGGCTGACTACGAGCAGTACTTC; abundance: .; v_gene: TRBV5-6; d_gene: .; j_gene: TRBJ2-7
CDR3aa: CASSPPRTGAGNTIYF; CDR3nt: TGTGCCAGCTCACCACCCCGGACAGGGGCGGGAAACACCATATATTTT; abundance: .; v_gene: TRBV18; d_gene: TRBD1; j_gene: TRBJ1-3
CDR3aa: CSASRAGAGYTF; CDR3nt: TGCAGTGCTAGTAGGGCAGGGGCTGGCTACACCTTC; abundance: .; v_gene: TRBV20-1; d_gene: .; j_gene: TRBJ1-2
CDR3aa: CASSLAVDYHYEQYF; CDR3nt: TGTGCCAGCAGCTTAGCGGTGGACTACCATTACGAGCAGTACTTC; abundance: .; v_gene: TRBV11-2; d_gene: .; j_gene: TRBJ2-7
CDR3aa: CASSYWEGKGYEQYF; CDR3nt: TGTGCCAGCAGTTATTGGGAGGGGAAGGGATACGAGCAGTACTTC; abundance: .; v_gene: TRBV6-9; d_gene: TRBD2; j_gene: TRBJ2-7
CDR3aa: CASSADSYSNQPQHF; CDR3nt: TGTGCCAGCAGCGCGGACAGCTATAGCAATCAGCCCCAGCATTTT; abundance: few; v_gene: TRBV9; d_gene: .; j_gene: TRBJ1-5
CDR3aa: CASSQLYEQYF; CDR3nt: TGTGCCAGCAGCCAACTCTACGAGCAGTACTTC; abundance: few; v_gene: TRBV3-1/TRBV3-2; d_gene: .; j_gene: TRBJ2-7
CDR3aa: CASRPRYRGVEAFF; CDR3nt: TGTGCCAGCAGGCCTCGCTACAGGGGCGTTGAAGCTTTCTTT; abundance: .; v_gene: TRBV13; d_gene: TRBD1; j_gene: TRBJ1-1
CDR3aa: CASSSLAGGKETQYF; CDR3nt: TGTGCCAGTAGCTCACTAGCGGGGGGAAAAGAGACCCAGTACTTC; abundance: .; v_gene: TRBV19; d_gene: TRBD2; j_gene: TRBJ2-5
CDR3aa: CASSSSVGGLLNEQFF; CDR3nt: TGTGCCAGCAGCTCATCAGTGGGGGGGCTATTGAATGAGCAGTTCTTC; abundance: .; v_gene: TRBV11-2; d_gene: .; j_gene: TRBJ2-1
CDR3aa: CASSLLTGGAMGF; CDR3nt: TGCGCCAGCAGCTTGTTAACAGGGGGCGCGATGGGCTTC; abundance: .; v_gene: TRBV5-1; d_gene: TRBD1; j_gene: TRBJ2-7
CDR3aa: CASSIQGNTEAFF; CDR3nt: TGTGCCAGCAGTATTCAGGGGAACACTGAAGCTTTCTTT; abundance: once; v_gene: TRBV5-8; d_gene: .; j_gene: TRBJ1-1
CDR3aa: CASSQQGWFNEQFF; CDR3nt: TGCGCCAGCAGCCAACAGGGGTGGTTCAATGAGCAGTTCTTC; abundance: .; v_gene: TRBV4-1; d_gene: .; j_gene: TRBJ2-1
CDR3aa: CASSTLRGGAGELFF; CDR3nt: TGTGCCAGCAGCACTCTCCGGGGGGGAGCTGGGGAGCTGTTTTTT; abundance: .; v_gene: TRBV2; d_gene: TRBD2; j_gene: TRBJ2-2
CDR3aa: CASSFARGGEQYF; CDR3nt: TGTGCCAGCAGTTTTGCCAGAGGCGGCGAGCAGTACTTC; abundance: .; v_gene: TRBV27; d_gene: .; j_gene: TRBJ2-7
CDR3aa: CAISESEAMNTEAFF; CDR3nt: TGTGCCATCAGTGAGTCGGAGGCCATGAACACTGAAGCTTTCTTT; abundance: .; v_gene: TRBV10-3; d_gene: .; j_gene: TRBJ1-1
CDR3aa: CSVHAGSDQPQHF; CDR3nt: TGCAGCGTTCACGCAGGGTCAGATCAGCCCCAGCATTTT; abundance: .; v_gene: TRBV29-1; d_gene: .; j_gene: TRBJ1-5
CDR3aa: CASSPWSAGSYNEQFF; CDR3nt: TGTGCTAGCAGCCCGTGGTCAGCGGGGTCTTACAATGAGCAGTTCTTC; abundance: .; v_gene: TRBV7-7; d_gene: TRBD2; j_gene: TRBJ2-1
CDR3aa: CASSVQGAVEKLFF; CDR3nt: TGTGCCAGCTCAGTCCAGGGGGCAGTTGAAAAACTGTTTTTT; abundance: once; v_gene: TRBV18; d_gene: TRBD1; j_gene: TRBJ1-4
CDR3aa: CASGTDRGLETQYF; CDR3nt: TGTGCCAGCGGAACGGACAGGGGGCTTGAGACCCAGTACTTC; abundance: .; v_gene: TRBV28; d_gene: TRBD1; j_gene: TRBJ2-5
CDR3aa: CASSESLSGANVLTF; CDR3nt: TGTGCCAGCAGTGAATCACTCTCTGGGGCCAACGTCCTGACTTTC; abundance: .; v_gene: TRBV2; d_gene: .; j_gene: TRBJ2-6
CDR3aa: CASSTGTSSTDTQYF; CDR3nt: TGTGCCAGCAGTACTGGGACTAGCAGCACAGATACGCAGTATTTT; abundance: .; v_gene: TRBV6-6; d_gene: TRBD2; j_gene: TRBJ2-3
CDR3aa: CASSEGQNYEQYF; CDR3nt: TGCGCCAGCAGCGAAGGACAGAACTACGAGCAGTACTTC; abundance: .; v_gene: TRBV5-1; d_gene: .; j_gene: TRBJ2-7
CDR3aa: CASSRKNPFGTEAFF; CDR3nt: TGTGCCAGCAGCCGGAAAAATCCTTTCGGGACTGAAGCTTTCTTT; abundance: once; v_gene: TRBV3-1/TRBV3-2; d_gene: .; j_gene: TRBJ1-1
CDR3aa: CASSIYGDEQFF; CDR3nt: TGTGCCAGTAGTATCTACGGGGATGAGCAGTTCTTC; abundance: once; v_gene: TRBV19; d_gene: .; j_gene: TRBJ2-1
CDR3aa: CATSKGQGNSPLHF; CDR3nt: TGTGCCACCAGCAAGGGACAGGGGAATTCACCCCTCCACTTT; abundance: .; v_gene: TRBV15; d_gene: TRBD1; j_gene: TRBJ1-6
CDR3aa: CAILLATNEQFF; CDR3nt: TGTGCCATATTACTAGCGACCAATGAGCAGTTCTTC; abundance: .; v_gene: TRBV12-3/TRBV12-4; d_gene: TRBD2; j_gene: TRBJ2-1
CDR3aa: CASSLGEGRNTIYF; CDR3nt: TGTGCCAGCTCACTCGGGGAAGGGAGAAACACCATATATTTT; abundance: .; v_gene: TRBV18; d_gene: .; j_gene: TRBJ1-3
CDR3aa: CASSSAGAVVNTGELFF; CDR3nt: TGTGCCAGCAGCTCCGCGGGGGCAGTAGTAAACACCGGGGAGCTGTTTTTT; abundance: .; v_gene: TRBV13; d_gene: .; j_gene: TRBJ2-2
CDR3aa: CASSAGQGAYEQYF; CDR3nt: TGTGCCAGCAGCGCCGGACAGGGAGCCTACGAGCAGTACTTC; abundance: .; v_gene: TRBV7-9; d_gene: TRBD1; j_gene: TRBJ2-7
CDR3aa: CSVAALTGGAYKNTEAFF; CDR3nt: TGCAGCGTTGCAGCCCTCACAGGGGGCGCTTACAAGAACACTGAAGCTTTCTTT; abundance: once; v_gene: TRBV29-1; d_gene: TRBD1; j_gene: TRBJ1-1
CDR3aa: CASSLVPGQGAYGYTF; CDR3nt: TGCGCCAGCAGCCTTGTCCCGGGACAGGGGGCCTATGGCTACACCTTC; abundance: .; v_gene: TRBV5-1; d_gene: TRBD1; j_gene: TRBJ1-2
CDR3aa: CAINRQGQNTEAFF; CDR3nt: TGTGCCATCAATAGACAGGGACAGAACACTGAAGCTTTCTTT; abundance: .; v_gene: TRBV10-3; d_gene: TRBD1; j_gene: TRBJ1-1